The TCR beta chain under discussion was sequenced for a study of cytomegalovirus exposure and HLA in healthy donors. The junction had 10 bases not matched to a gene; V was cut back by 4 bases and J by 4 bases. Looked up from germline, CDR1 is SGHDT and CDR2 is YYEEEE. The CDR3 spans 16 residues. Profiling relied on immunoSEQ multiplex PCR, and the TCRdb table lists in-frame clones only, not all of them. The table shows about 250,000 clones, with roughly 87% occurring only once. The material sequenced was PBMCs. The sequence derives from a man aged 18-30 years in good health and CMV-seropositive. V is TRBV5-6 and J is TRBJ2-1; 8 bases agree with TRBD2. The CDR3 loop is CASSTGIAGSYNEQFF. CDR3 nucleotide sequence: TGTGCCAGCAGCACCGGGATAGCGGGGTCTTACAATGAGCAGTTCTTC.